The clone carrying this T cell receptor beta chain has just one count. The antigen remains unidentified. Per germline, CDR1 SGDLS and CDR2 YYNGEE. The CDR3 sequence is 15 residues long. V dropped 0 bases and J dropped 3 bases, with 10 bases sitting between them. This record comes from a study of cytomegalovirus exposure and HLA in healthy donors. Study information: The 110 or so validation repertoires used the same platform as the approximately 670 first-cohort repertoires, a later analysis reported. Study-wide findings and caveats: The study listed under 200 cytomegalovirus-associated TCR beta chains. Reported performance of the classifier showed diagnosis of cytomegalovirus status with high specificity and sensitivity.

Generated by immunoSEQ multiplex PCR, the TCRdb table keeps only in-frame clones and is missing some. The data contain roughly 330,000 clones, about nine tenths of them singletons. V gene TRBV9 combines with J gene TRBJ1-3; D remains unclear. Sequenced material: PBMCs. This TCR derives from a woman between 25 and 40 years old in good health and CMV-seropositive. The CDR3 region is CASSVEVGFGNTIYF. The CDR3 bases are TGTGCCAGCAGCGTAGAAGTGGGGTTTGGAAACACCATATATTTT.